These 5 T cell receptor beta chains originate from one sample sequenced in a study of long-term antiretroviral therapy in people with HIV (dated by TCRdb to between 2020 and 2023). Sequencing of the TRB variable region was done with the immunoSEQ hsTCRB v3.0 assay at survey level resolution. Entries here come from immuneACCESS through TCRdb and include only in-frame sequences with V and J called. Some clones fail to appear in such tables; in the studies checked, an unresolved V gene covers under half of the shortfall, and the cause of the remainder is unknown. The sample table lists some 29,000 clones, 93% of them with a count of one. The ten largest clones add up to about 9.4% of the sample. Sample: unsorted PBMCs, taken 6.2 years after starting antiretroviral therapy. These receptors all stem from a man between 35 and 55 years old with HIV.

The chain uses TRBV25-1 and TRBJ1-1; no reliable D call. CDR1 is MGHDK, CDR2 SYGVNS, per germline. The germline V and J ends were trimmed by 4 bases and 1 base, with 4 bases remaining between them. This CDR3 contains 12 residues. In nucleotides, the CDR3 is TGTGCCAGCAGTGTGGGGAACACTGAAGCTTTCTTT. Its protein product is CASSVGNTEAFF.

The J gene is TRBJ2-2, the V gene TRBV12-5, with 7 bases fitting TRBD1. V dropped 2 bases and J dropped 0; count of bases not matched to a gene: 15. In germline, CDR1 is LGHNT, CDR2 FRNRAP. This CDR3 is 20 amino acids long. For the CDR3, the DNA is TGTGCTAGTGGTTTGTACCTCATCGGGACAGTCCCTGCGAACACCGGGGAGCTGTTTTTT. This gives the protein CASGLYLIGTVPANTGELFF.

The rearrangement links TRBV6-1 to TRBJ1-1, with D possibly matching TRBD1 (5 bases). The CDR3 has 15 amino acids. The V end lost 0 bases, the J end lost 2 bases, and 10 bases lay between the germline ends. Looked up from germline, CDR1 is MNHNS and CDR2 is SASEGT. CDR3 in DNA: TGTGCCAGCAGTGAAGCCAGGGCGGATAACACTGAAGCTTTCTTT. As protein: CASSEARADNTEAFF.

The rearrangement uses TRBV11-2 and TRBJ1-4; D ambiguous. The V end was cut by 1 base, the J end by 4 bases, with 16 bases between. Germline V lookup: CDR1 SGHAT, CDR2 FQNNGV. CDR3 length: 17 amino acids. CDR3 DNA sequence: TGTGCCAGCAGCTTAGGCTATTCCGGGAGATATAATGAAAAACTGTTTTTT. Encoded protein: CASSLGYSGRYNEKLFF.

CDR3 loop: CASSLDARPPYNEQFF. DNA for the CDR3: TGTGCCAGCAGCTTGGATGCTAGGCCGCCCTACAATGAGCAGTTCTTC. V usage is TRBV5-6 and J usage is TRBJ2-1; unclear D gene. V was shortened by 0 bases and J by 2 bases, with 12 bases between the two germline ends. Germline lookup yields CDR1 SGHDT and CDR2 YYEEEE. The CDR3 runs 16 residues.